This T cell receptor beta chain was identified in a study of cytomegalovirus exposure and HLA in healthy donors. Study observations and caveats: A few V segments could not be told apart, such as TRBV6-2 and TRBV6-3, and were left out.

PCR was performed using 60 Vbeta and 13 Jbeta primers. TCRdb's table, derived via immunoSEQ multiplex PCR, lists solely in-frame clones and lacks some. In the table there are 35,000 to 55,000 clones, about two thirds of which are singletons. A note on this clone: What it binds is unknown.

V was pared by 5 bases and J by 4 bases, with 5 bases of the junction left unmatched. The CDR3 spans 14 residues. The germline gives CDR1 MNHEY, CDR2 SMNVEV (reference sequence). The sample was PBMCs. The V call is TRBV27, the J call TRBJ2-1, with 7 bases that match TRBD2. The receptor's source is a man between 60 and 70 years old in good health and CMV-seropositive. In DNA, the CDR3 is TGTGCCAGCAGTCGAAGCGGGATTTACAATGAGCAGTTCTTC. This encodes CASSRSGIYNEQFF.